These 26 T cell receptor beta chains came from one sample sequenced in a study of blood T cell repertoires in COVID-19. Profiling relied on immunoSEQ multiplex PCR, and the TCRdb table lists in-frame clones only, not all of them. Of around 60,000 clones in the sample, 90% were seen once. Sample: peripheral blood. The receptors shown here come from a man aged 60 to 69 with active COVID-19.

CDR3 in amino acids: CASSLDNAGDEQYF. CDR3 in DNA: TGCGCCAGCAGCTTGGACAACGCGGGAGACGAGCAGTACTTC. The chain carries TRBV5-1 and TRBJ2-7; 7 bases line up with TRBD2. Germline lookup yields CDR1 SGHRS and CDR2 YFSETQ. With 0 bases clipped from V and 5 bases from J, the junction kept 5 bases outside the gene matches. The CDR3 is 14 residues long.

This rearrangement joins TRBV5-1 to TRBJ2-7; 10 bases are a match to TRBD2. Germline V gives CDR1 SGHRS, CDR2 YFSETQ. Trimming removed 3 bases from V and 0 bases from J; junction bases left unmatched: 9. The CDR3 covers 17 residues. In DNA, the CDR3 is TGCGCCAGCAGCTCACTACCTACTAGCGGGAACTCCTACGAGCAGTACTTC. Its protein is CASSSLPTSGNSYEQYF.

The chain couples TRBV12-3 or TRBV12-4 to TRBJ1-1; a weak D match, TRBD1 (6 bases). V lost 2 bases, J lost 4 bases, and 8 bases lay in between. The CDR3 is made up of 13 amino acids. CDR3 sequence (DNA): TGTGCCAGCAGTTTACAGGGGATCACTGAAGCTTTCTTT. Encoded protein: CASSLQGITEAFF.

V is TRBV7-9 and J is TRBJ1-3; D is undetermined. V was trimmed by 7 bases and J by 0 bases, leaving 10 bases between them. The CDR3 contains 14 residues. Germline V gene lookup returns CDR1 SEHNR and CDR2 FQNEAQ (reference sequence). The CDR3 spells CASKLLSSGNTIYF. CDR3 nucleotide sequence: TGTGCCAGCAAGCTCCTCTCCTCTGGAAACACCATATATTTT.

The CDR3 coding sequence is TGTGCCAGCTCCCGGGGGGAATACGAAAAACTGTTTTTT. Translated: CASSRGEYEKLFF. This sequence joins TRBV18 and TRBJ1-4; maybe TRBD1 (5 bases). Trimming removed 6 bases from V and 8 bases from J, with 13 bases in between. There are 13 residues in the CDR3. Germline CDR1 and CDR2: KGHSH and LQKENI.

The chain's CDR3 is CASSLGGGPEQFF. CDR3 sequence (DNA): TGTGCCAGCAGCTTGGGGGGGGGCCCCGAGCAGTTCTTC. This chain uses TRBV7-3 with TRBJ2-1; maybe TRBD2 (7 bases). CDR1 and CDR2 (germline): SGHTA, FQGTGA. The CDR3 is 13 amino acids. Trimming cost V 3 bases and J 10 bases, with 13 bases left between them. Looking up the rest from reference TRBV7-3 and TRBJ2-1 gives the full variable domain: GAGVSQTPSNKVTEKGKYVELRCDPISGHTALYWYRQSLGQGPEFLIYFQGTGAADDSGLPNDRFFAVRPEGSVSTLKIQRTERGDSAVYLCASSLGGGPEQFFGPGTRLTVL.

The gene calls are TRBV19 and TRBJ2-2; D may be TRBD1 (6 bases). Germline-derived CDR1 and CDR2 are LNHDA and SQIVND (reference sequence). The CDR3 has 16 residues. V was shortened by 6 bases and J by 2 bases, with 16 bases between the two germline ends. CDR3 region: CASSGTPLLNTGELFF. In DNA form, the CDR3 reads TGTGCCAGTAGCGGGACACCTTTACTTAACACCGGGGAGCTGTTTTTT.

The V call is TRBV7-8, the J call TRBJ1-1; 11 nucleotides match TRBD1. Germline CDR1 is SGHVS and CDR2 is FQNEAQ. The V gene end was trimmed by 5 bases and the J gene end by 7 bases; junction bases not matched to a gene: 15. The CDR3 has 17 amino acids. The CDR3 DNA reads TGTGCCAGCAGCCGAGATCGGACAGGGGGCTATTTGGGTGAAGCTTTCTTT. Its protein is CASSRDRTGGYLGEAFF. Using reference TRBV7-8 and TRBJ1-1 for the parts outside the CDR3, the full variable domain is GAGVSQSPRYKVAKRGQDVALRCDPISGHVSLFWYQQALGQGPEFLTYFQNEAQLDKSGLPSDRFFAERPEGSVSTLKIQRTQQEDSAVYLCASSRDRTGGYLGEAFFGQGTRLTVV.

The chain uses TRBV3-1 (or the pseudogene TRBV3-2) and TRBJ2-7; 7 bases are shared with TRBD2. In germline, CDR1 is LGHDT, CDR2 YNNKEL (reference sequence). Trimming took 4 bases from V and 3 from J; bases not matched to a gene: 9. The CDR3 is 15 amino acids. The CDR3 DNA follows: TGTGCCAGCAGCCTTGGGAATGTAGCGGGCTACGAGCAGTACTTC. This encodes CASSLGNVAGYEQYF.

Of note for this clone: This CDR3 fails to terminate in the conserved phenylalanine or tryptophan, so it likely reflects a read error. No DNA is shown, since the ends of the CDR3 on it are uncertain; the CDR3 is the one TCRdb lists. The chain employs TRBV5-4 and TRBJ2-7; TRBD2, as called in the table, went unchecked against the DNA. The CDR3 is made up of 13 amino acids, end residues included. Germline CDR1 SGHNT, CDR2 YYREEE (reference sequence). CDR3 sequence: CASSLSPTDWKTI.

V is TRBV19 and J is TRBJ2-7; possible D gene TRBD1, 6 bases. Trimming removed 7 bases from V and 0 bases from J, with 13 bases in between. CDR1 and CDR2 (germline): LNHDA, SQIVND (reference sequence). This CDR3 region has 14 residues. CDR3 loop: CASTKGGFSYEQYF. The CDR3 DNA sequence: TGTGCCAGTACGAAAGGGGGTTTCTCCTACGAGCAGTACTTC.

V and J are TRBV18 and TRBJ2-2; TRBD1 aligns across 7 bases. CDR1 and CDR2 from the germline V gene are KGHSH and LQKENI. The CDR3 spans 14 residues. The V and J ends lost 5 bases and 4 bases, in that order; junction bases with no gene match: 4. The CDR3 DNA is TGTGCCAGCTCAGCCGACAGGGTCACCGGGGAGCTGTTTTTT. Translation gives CASSADRVTGELFF.

The chain couples TRBV21-1 to TRBJ2-3; the tabulated D call, TRBD1, remains unverified against the DNA. TRBV21-1 constitutes a pseudogene. This CDR3 is built from 15 residues. CDR3: CARRTGWTLTDTQYF. The CDR3 DNA sequence: TGTGCCAGGAGGACCGGGTGGACACTAACAGATACGCAGTATTTT.

The V and J genes are TRBV19 and TRBJ1-1, with D possibly being TRBD1 (5 bases). Germline CDR1 LNHDA, CDR2 SQIVND (reference sequence). This CDR3 spans 14 amino acids. Deletions cut 6 bases from V and 3 bases from J, with 14 bases between. CDR3 DNA sequence: TGTGCCAGTAGGTTAAGGGGTCGAGACACTGAAGCTTTCTTT. It codes for CASRLRGRDTEAFF.

The V and J genes are TRBV18 and TRBJ1-5, with D unresolved. Germline CDR1 and CDR2: KGHSH and LQKENI. The CDR3 has 16 amino acids. V lost 0 bases and J lost 0, with 9 bases in between. The CDR3 DNA sequence: TGTGCCAGCTCACCACCAGGCGGGGTTAGCAATCAGCCCCAGCATTTT. This encodes CASSPPGGVSNQPQHF.

This sequence joins TRBV6-2 or TRBV6-3 and TRBJ2-4; D gene unclear. This CDR3 contains 13 residues. V was pared by 0 bases and J by 5 bases, with 5 bases between. The germline CDR1 and CDR2 sequences are MNHEY and SVGEGT. DNA of the CDR3: TGTGCCAGCAGTTACTCCCCTCAAAACATTCAGTACTTC. This encodes CASSYSPQNIQYF.

This chain uses TRBV6-2 or TRBV6-3 with TRBJ2-7; TRBD2 agrees at 9 bases. The CDR3 is 15 residues long. Trimming at V came to 5 bases and at J to 2 bases, leaving 7 bases not matched to a gene. Germline-derived CDR1 and CDR2 are MNHEY and SVGEGT. In DNA form, the CDR3 reads TGTGCCAGCAGTATTTCTAGCGGGACCCCCTACGAGCAGTACTTC. Its protein is CASSISSGTPYEQYF.

The V gene is TRBV6-2 or TRBV6-3, the J gene TRBJ1-5; 7 bases fit TRBD1. Germline V CDR1 and CDR2: MNHEY, SVGEGT. V shed 6 bases and J 4 bases; nucleotides not matched to a gene: 9. The CDR3 loop spans 15 amino acids. CDR3: CASSPYRGLNQPQHF. As DNA, the CDR3 is TGTGCCAGCAGCCCCTACAGGGGATTGAATCAGCCCCAGCATTTT.

The CDR3 sequence: CASSILAGSNRNEQFF. The CDR3 coding sequence is TGTGCCAGTAGTATACTAGCGGGATCAAACAGGAATGAGCAGTTCTTC. The chain carries TRBV19 and TRBJ2-1; TRBD2 aligns across 9 bases. CDR3 length: 16 residues. V lost 2 bases to trimming and J lost 7 bases; unmatched junction nucleotides: 9. Germline CDR1 reads LNHDA; CDR2 reads SQIVND (reference sequence).

The chain carries TRBV29-1 and TRBJ2-7; TRBD1 matches 7 bases. The CDR3 consists of 13 residues. Germline CDR1 reads SQVTM; CDR2 reads ANQGSEA. The V gene end was trimmed by 4 bases and the J gene end by 2 bases; junction bases not matched to a gene: 5. The CDR3 loop is CSVVGTDAYEQYF. The DNA for the CDR3 is TGCAGCGTTGTCGGGACAGATGCCTACGAGCAGTACTTC.

The chain joins TRBV20-1 to TRBJ2-7; 10 bases are shared with TRBD2. Germline V lookup: CDR1 DFQATT, CDR2 SNEGSKA (reference sequence). The CDR3 spans 15 residues. The trim removed 3 bases at V and 5 bases at J, leaving 10 bases unmatched. In nucleotides, the CDR3 is TGCAGTGCTAGTGGAGCGGGGGGGCCTAGGGACGAGCAGTACTTC. Its translation: CSASGAGGPRDEQYF.

The V call is TRBV6-4, the J call TRBJ2-3; 7 bases map to TRBD2. With 0 bases clipped from V and 3 bases from J, the junction kept 6 bases outside the gene matches. Germline assignment: CDR1 MRHNA and CDR2 SNTAGT. There are 16 residues in the CDR3. The CDR3 sequence: CASSDSWGSGTDTQYF. The CDR3 nucleotides read TGTGCCAGCAGTGACTCTTGGGGTAGCGGGACAGATACGCAGTATTTT.

This sequence joins TRBV6-2 or TRBV6-3 and TRBJ1-5; D is perhaps TRBD1 (6 bases). The CDR3 runs 14 residues. V lost 5 bases and J lost 2, with 10 bases in between. Germline-derived CDR1 and CDR2 are MNHEY and SVGEGT. CDR3 nucleotides: TGTGCCAGCAGTCAGGGGAATCGCAATCAGCCCCAGCATTTT. Amino acid sequence: CASSQGNRNQPQHF.

This chain joins TRBV28 and TRBJ2-5; 7 bases align to TRBD2. V shed 6 bases and J 5 bases; nucleotides not matched to a gene: 9. CDR3 length: 14 amino acids. Germline V gene lookup returns CDR1 MDHEN and CDR2 SYDVKM. In nucleotides, the CDR3 is TGTGCCAGCAGGGAGCAGGGAGCGGGGGAGACCCAGTACTTC. Protein: CASREQGAGETQYF. The variable domain in full, with the rest retrieved from reference TRBV28 and TRBJ2-5, is DVKVTQSSRYLVKRTGEKVFLECVQDMDHENMFWYRQDPGLGLRLIYFSYDVKMKEKGDIPEGYSVSREKKERFSLILESASTNQTSMYLCASREQGAGETQYFGPGTRLLVL.

In this sample, this clone turned up once. This chain links TRBV6-6 with TRBJ2-2, with 9 positions matching TRBD1. Germline V gives CDR1 MNHNY, CDR2 SVGAGI (reference sequence). The CDR3 totals 13 residues. The trim removed 6 bases at V and 5 bases at J, leaving 1 base unmatched. CDR3 protein: CASRTGGTGELFF. CDR3 sequence (DNA): TGTGCCAGCAGGACAGGGGGTACCGGGGAGCTGTTTTTT.

This chain uses TRBV6-5 with TRBJ1-6; a weak D match, TRBD1 (6 bases). Germline values: CDR1 MNHEY, CDR2 SVGAGI. Deletions cut 6 bases from V and 7 bases from J, with 13 bases between. The CDR3 has 14 amino acids. CDR3 sequence reads: CASSSGEGNSPLHF. Written as DNA, the CDR3 is TGTGCCAGCAGCTCAGGGGAAGGAAATTCACCCCTCCACTTT.